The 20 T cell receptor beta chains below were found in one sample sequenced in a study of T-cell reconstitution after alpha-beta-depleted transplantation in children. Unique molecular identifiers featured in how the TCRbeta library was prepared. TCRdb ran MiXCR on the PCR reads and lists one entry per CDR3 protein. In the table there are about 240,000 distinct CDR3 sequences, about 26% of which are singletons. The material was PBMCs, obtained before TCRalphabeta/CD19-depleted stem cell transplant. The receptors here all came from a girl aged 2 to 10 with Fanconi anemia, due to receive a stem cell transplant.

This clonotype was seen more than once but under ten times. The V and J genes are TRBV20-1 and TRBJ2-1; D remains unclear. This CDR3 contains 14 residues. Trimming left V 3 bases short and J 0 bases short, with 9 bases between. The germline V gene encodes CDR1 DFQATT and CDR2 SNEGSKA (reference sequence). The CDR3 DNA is TGCAGTGCTAGCGACTCAGCCTCCTACAATGAGCAGTTCTTC. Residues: CSASDSASYNEQFF.

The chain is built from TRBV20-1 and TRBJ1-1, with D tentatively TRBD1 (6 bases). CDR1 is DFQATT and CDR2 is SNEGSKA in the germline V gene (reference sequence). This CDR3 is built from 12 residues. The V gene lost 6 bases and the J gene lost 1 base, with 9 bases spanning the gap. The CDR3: CSAQTGNTEAFF. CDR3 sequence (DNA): TGCAGTGCCCAGACAGGGAACACTGAAGCTTTCTTT.

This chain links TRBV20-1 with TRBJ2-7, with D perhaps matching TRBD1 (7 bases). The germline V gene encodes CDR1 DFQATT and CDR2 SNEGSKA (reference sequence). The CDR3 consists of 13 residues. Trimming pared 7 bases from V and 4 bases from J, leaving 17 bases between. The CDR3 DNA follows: TGCAGTGTAAGCTCACAGGGGAGGTACGAGCAGTACTTC. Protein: CSVSSQGRYEQYF.

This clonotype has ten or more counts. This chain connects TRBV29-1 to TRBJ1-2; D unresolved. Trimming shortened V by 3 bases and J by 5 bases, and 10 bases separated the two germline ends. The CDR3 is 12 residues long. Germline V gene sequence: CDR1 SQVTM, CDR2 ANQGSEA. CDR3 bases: TGCAGCGTTGAGTTTACGGCATATGGCTACACCTTC. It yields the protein CSVEFTAYGYTF.

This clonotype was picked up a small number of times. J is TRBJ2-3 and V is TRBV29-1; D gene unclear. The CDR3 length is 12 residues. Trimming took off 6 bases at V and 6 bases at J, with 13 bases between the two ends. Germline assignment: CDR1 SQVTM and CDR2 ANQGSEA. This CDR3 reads CSVARRADTQYF. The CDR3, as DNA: TGCAGCGTCGCGAGGCGAGCGGATACGCAGTATTTT.

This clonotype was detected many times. The CDR3 DNA sequence: TGTGCCAGCAGTCATCCAACAGGGGGGATAAAGCAGTTCTTC. It translates to CASSHPTGGIKQFF. The rearrangement joins TRBV12-3 or TRBV12-4 to TRBJ2-1; 8 nucleotides align to TRBD1. The CDR3 totals 14 residues. The trim removed 5 bases at V and 11 bases at J, leaving 11 bases unmatched.

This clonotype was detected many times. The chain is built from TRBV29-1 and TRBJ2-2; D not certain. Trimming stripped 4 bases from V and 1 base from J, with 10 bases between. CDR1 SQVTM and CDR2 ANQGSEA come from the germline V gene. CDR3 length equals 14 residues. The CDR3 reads CSVVVGWNTGELFF. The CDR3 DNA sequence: TGCAGCGTTGTGGTAGGGTGGAACACCGGGGAGCTGTTTTTT.

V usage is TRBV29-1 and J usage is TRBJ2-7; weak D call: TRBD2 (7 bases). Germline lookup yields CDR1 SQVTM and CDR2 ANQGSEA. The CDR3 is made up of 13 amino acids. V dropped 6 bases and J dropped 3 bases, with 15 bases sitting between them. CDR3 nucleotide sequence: TGCAGCGTAAAGGGGGGGTCCCTCTACGAGCAGTACTTC. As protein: CSVKGGSLYEQYF.

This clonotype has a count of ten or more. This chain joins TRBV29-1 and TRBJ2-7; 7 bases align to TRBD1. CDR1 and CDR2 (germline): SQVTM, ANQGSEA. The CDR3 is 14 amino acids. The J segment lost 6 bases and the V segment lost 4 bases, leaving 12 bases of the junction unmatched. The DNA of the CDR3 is TGCAGCGTTGTGATGTGGGACAGCTTCTTCGAGCAGTACTTC. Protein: CSVVMWDSFFEQYF.

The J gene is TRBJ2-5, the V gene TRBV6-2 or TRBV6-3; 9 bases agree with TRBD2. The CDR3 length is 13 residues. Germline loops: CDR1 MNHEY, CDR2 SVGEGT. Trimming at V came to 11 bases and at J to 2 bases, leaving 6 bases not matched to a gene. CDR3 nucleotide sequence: TGTGCCGGAAAGCTAGCGGGGCAAGAGACCCAGTACTTC. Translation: CAGKLAGQETQYF.

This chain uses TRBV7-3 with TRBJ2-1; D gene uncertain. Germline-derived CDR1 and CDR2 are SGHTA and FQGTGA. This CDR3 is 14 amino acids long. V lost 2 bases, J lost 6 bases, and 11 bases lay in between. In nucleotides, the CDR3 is TGTGCCAGCAGCTTAGAACCAGCCCTCAATGAGCAGTTCTTC. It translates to CASSLEPALNEQFF.

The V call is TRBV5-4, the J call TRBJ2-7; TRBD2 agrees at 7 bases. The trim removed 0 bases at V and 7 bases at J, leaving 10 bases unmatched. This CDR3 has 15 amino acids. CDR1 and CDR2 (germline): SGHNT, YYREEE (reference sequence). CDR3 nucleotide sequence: TGTGCCAGCAGCTTGGCCAAGGCGGGAGCGGGAGAGCAGTACTTC. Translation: CASSLAKAGAGEQYF.

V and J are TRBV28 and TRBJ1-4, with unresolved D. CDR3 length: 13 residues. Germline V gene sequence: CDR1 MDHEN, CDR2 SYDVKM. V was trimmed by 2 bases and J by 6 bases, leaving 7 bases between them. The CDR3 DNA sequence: TGTGCCAGCAGTTTAGACCGCTATGAAAAACTGTTTTTT. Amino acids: CASSLDRYEKLFF.

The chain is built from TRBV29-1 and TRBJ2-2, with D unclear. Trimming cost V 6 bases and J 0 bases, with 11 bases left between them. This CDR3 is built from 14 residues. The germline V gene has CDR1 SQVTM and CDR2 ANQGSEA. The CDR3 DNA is TGCAGCGTGGCGGACCGTTCGAACACCGGGGAGCTGTTTTTT. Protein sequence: CSVADRSNTGELFF.

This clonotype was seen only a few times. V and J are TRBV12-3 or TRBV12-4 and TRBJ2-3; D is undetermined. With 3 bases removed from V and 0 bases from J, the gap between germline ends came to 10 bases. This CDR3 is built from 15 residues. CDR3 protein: CASSLVDGSTDTQYF. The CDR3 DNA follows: TGTGCCAGCAGTTTGGTGGATGGGAGCACAGATACGCAGTATTTT.

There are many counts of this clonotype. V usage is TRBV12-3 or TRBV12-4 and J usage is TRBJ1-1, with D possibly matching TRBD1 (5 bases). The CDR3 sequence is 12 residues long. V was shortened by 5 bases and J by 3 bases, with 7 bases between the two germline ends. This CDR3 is CASSVGDTEAFF. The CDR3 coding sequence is TGTGCCAGCAGTGTGGGGGACACTGAAGCTTTCTTT.

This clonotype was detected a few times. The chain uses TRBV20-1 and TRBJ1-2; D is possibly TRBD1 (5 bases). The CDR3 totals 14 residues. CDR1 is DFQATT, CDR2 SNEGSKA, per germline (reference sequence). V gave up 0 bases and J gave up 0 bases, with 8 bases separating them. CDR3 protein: CSARDQGTNYGYTF. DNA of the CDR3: TGCAGTGCTAGAGATCAGGGCACTAACTATGGCTACACCTTC.

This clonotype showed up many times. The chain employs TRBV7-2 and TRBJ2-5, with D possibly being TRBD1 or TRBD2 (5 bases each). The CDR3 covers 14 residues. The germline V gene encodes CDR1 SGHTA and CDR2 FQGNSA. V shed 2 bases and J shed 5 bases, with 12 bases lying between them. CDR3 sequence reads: CASSLSIGDETQYF. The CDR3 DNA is TGTGCCAGCAGCTTAAGTATAGGGGACGAGACCCAGTACTTC.

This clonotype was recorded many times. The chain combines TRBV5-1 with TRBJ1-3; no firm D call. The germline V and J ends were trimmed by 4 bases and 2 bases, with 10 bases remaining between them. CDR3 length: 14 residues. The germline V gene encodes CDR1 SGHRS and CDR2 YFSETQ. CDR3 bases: TGCGCCAGCAGCGACGACCGGGCTGGAAACACCATATATTTT. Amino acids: CASSDDRAGNTIYF.

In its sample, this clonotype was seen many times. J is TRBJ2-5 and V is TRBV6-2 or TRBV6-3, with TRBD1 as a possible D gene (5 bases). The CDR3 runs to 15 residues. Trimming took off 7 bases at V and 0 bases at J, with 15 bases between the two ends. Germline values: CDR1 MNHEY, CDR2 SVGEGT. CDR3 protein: CASMGYNRYQETQYF. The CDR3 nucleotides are TGTGCCAGCATGGGCTACAACAGGTACCAAGAGACCCAGTACTTC.